Listed here are 30 T cell receptor beta chains from one sample, sequenced in a study of graft-versus-host responses after intestinal transplantation. Profiled with immunoSEQ multiplex PCR; TCRdb holds only in-frame clones, not every one. The profile shows tens of thousands of clones, less than 95% of them singletons. These TCRs are of unknown antigen specificity. The sequencing used unstimulated CD8+ T cells sorted from spleen or lymph node cells, collected before intestinal transplant. These receptors were taken from a human donor who received an intestinal transplant.

The chain combines TRBV27 with TRBJ2-7; D possibly corresponds to TRBD1 (6 bases). Trimming pared 4 bases from V and 2 bases from J, leaving 15 bases between. CDR1 and CDR2 from the germline V gene are MNHEY and SMNVEV (reference sequence). The CDR3 runs 15 residues. This CDR3 is CASSSTGTFPYEQYF. In DNA, the CDR3 is TGTGCCAGCAGTTCCACCGGGACATTCCCCTACGAGCAGTACTTC.

The V and J genes are TRBV15 and TRBJ2-3, with 8 bases aligning to TRBD2. CDR1 and CDR2 (germline): LNHNV, YYDKDF (reference sequence). The CDR3 sequence is 16 residues long. V shed 1 base, J shed 4 bases, and the junction held 7 bases outside the gene matches. The CDR3 spells CATSRVRGGPSDTQYF. For the CDR3, the DNA is TGTGCCACCAGCAGAGTCCGGGGGGGACCCTCAGATACGCAGTATTTT.

J is TRBJ2-5 and V is TRBV13; possibly TRBD1 for D (5 bases). CDR3 size: 14 residues. CDR1 is PRHDT and CDR2 is FYEKMQ in the germline V gene (reference sequence). The germline V and J ends were trimmed by 3 bases and 1 base, with 9 bases remaining between them. In nucleotides, the CDR3 is TGTGCCAGCAGCTTGGGCAGGGCCCAAGAGACCCAGTACTTC. It specifies CASSLGRAQETQYF.

This chain uses TRBV7-9 with TRBJ2-1; 8 nucleotides align to TRBD2. Germline-derived CDR1 and CDR2 are SEHNR and FQNEAQ (reference sequence). The CDR3 totals 15 residues. Trimming at V came to 5 bases and at J to 1 base, leaving 4 bases not matched to a gene. For the CDR3, the DNA is TGTGCCAGCAGCCCATTAGCGGGGTCCTACAATGAGCAGTTCTTC. Translated: CASSPLAGSYNEQFF.

The DNA for the CDR3 is TGTGCCAGCAGCTTTGACCCGGACAGGGGAGGCTATATTAACTATGGCTACACCTTC. This translates into CASSFDPDRGGYINYGYTF. The chain couples TRBV5-6 to TRBJ1-2; TRBD1 agrees at 9 bases. V was pared by 2 bases and J by 1 base, with 15 bases of the junction left unmatched. Per the germline V gene, CDR1 is SGHDT and CDR2 is YYEEEE. The length of the CDR3 is 19 residues.

The chain employs TRBV27 and TRBJ1-2, with D possibly TRBD1 on 6 matching bases. The germline CDR1 and CDR2 sequences are MNHEY and SMNVEV (reference sequence). The length of the CDR3 is 13 residues. Trimming took 6 bases from V and 3 from J, leaving 11 bases between them. Written as DNA, the CDR3 is TGTGCCAGCAGCCACACAGGGCACTATGGCTACACCTTC. Translated: CASSHTGHYGYTF.

The chain uses TRBV14 and TRBJ2-7; no clear D. Per the germline V gene, CDR1 is SGHDN and CDR2 is FVKESK. V dropped 0 bases and J dropped 1 base, with 4 bases sitting between them. There are 13 residues in the CDR3. CDR3 DNA: TGTGCCAGCAGCCAAGACAGTTCCTACGAGCAGTACTTC. Residues: CASSQDSSYEQYF.

This chain uses TRBV9 with TRBJ1-5; D is possibly TRBD1 (6 bases). The CDR3 is 14 amino acids. Germline values: CDR1 SGDLS, CDR2 YYNGEE. V lost 0 bases, J lost 3 bases, and 7 bases lay in between. Written as DNA, the CDR3 is TGTGCCAGCAGCGTAGAGGGGGACAATCAGCCCCAGCATTTT. It specifies CASSVEGDNQPQHF.

The chain couples TRBV9 to TRBJ2-3; 7 bases line up with TRBD1. Germline V lookup: CDR1 SGDLS, CDR2 YYNGEE. The CDR3 is made up of 15 amino acids. With V trimmed by 0 bases and J by 3 bases, 4 bases remained unmatched. This CDR3 is CASSVEGATTDTQYF. The CDR3 nucleotides read TGTGCCAGCAGCGTAGAGGGGGCCACTACAGATACGCAGTATTTT.

The V and J genes are TRBV27 and TRBJ2-7; D unclear. The CDR3 covers 14 residues. CDR1 MNHEY and CDR2 SMNVEV come from the germline V gene (reference sequence). Trimming stripped 5 bases from V and 0 bases from J, with 11 bases between. Written as DNA, the CDR3 is TGTGCCAGCAGTCCCCGCGAGAGCTCCTACGAGCAGTACTTC. Amino acids: CASSPRESSYEQYF.

The chain carries TRBV13 and TRBJ2-3; tentatively, D is TRBD2 (7 bases). The CDR3 totals 15 residues. The ends were cut back, 4 bases at V and 0 bases at J, with 11 bases in the middle. The germline CDR1 and CDR2 sequences are PRHDT and FYEKMQ (reference sequence). As DNA, the CDR3 is TGTGCCAGCAGCTCGAGCGGGACAAGCACAGATACGCAGTATTTT. It encodes CASSSSGTSTDTQYF.

This chain links TRBV29-1 with TRBJ2-7, with D possibly TRBD2 on 6 matching bases. The last part of the DNA fits TRBJ2-1 better; the J call may be wrong. CDR1 is SQVTM, CDR2 ANQGSEA, per germline. This CDR3 has 11 amino acids. For the CDR3, the DNA is TGCAGCGTTGAAGGCGGGGCCGAGCAGTTCTTC. Translated, it gives CSVEGGAEQFF.

The J gene is TRBJ1-3, the V gene TRBV13; 8 bases line up with TRBD1. The CDR3 is 15 amino acids. Germline V gene data show CDR1 as PRHDT and CDR2 as FYEKMQ (reference sequence). V lost 4 bases and J lost 4; bases outside the gene matches: 6. CDR3 protein: CASSSGQVRGNTIYF. DNA of the CDR3: TGTGCCAGCAGCTCGGGACAGGTTAGAGGAAACACCATATATTTT.

This chain joins TRBV19 and TRBJ2-7, with TRBD2 matching over 12 bases. Trimming at V came to 4 bases and at J to 3 bases, leaving 4 bases not matched to a gene. This CDR3 is 15 amino acids long. Germline V gives CDR1 LNHDA, CDR2 SQIVND (reference sequence). CDR3 protein: CASSTWTSGDYEQYF. The DNA of the CDR3 is TGTGCCAGTAGTACCTGGACTAGCGGGGACTACGAGCAGTACTTC.

The gene calls are TRBV11-2 and TRBJ2-3; TRBD2 aligns across 16 bases. Germline CDR1 SGHAT, CDR2 FQNNGV. Trimming at V came to 8 bases and at J to 0 bases, leaving 8 bases not matched to a gene. CDR3 length: 18 amino acids. The CDR3 DNA follows: TGTGCCAGCCTCTCCGGGACTAGCGGGGGGGCCAGCACAGATACGCAGTATTTT. This encodes CASLSGTSGGASTDTQYF.

The V gene is TRBV13, the J gene TRBJ2-7; perhaps TRBD1 as D (6 bases). The V gene lost 4 bases and the J gene lost 7 bases, with 8 bases spanning the gap. The V gene's germline CDR1 is PRHDT and CDR2 FYEKMQ (reference sequence). The CDR3 has 11 residues. Written as DNA, the CDR3 is TGTGCCAGCAGCTCTGACAGGGAGCAGTACTTC. It encodes CASSSDREQYF. The complete variable domain, with remaining parts taken from reference TRBV13 and TRBJ2-7, reads AAGVIQSPRHLIKEKRETATLKCYPIPRHDTVYWYQQGPGQDPQFLISFYEKMQSDKGSIPDRFSAQQFSDYHSELNMSSLELGDSALYFCASSSDREQYFGPGTRLTVT.

The chain recombines TRBV6-1 with TRBJ1-6; D is perhaps TRBD1 (5 bases). Germline CDR1 is MNHNS and CDR2 is SASEGT. This CDR3 has 17 residues. The ends were cut back, 4 bases at V and 1 base at J, with 14 bases in the middle. CDR3 sequence reads: CASSAISAGSYNSPLHF. CDR3 DNA sequence: TGTGCCAGCAGTGCCATCTCGGCAGGGTCCTATAATTCACCCCTCCACTTT.

The genes are TRBV19 and TRBJ2-1; tentative D call: TRBD2 (6 bases). The CDR3 has 14 amino acids. CDR1 LNHDA and CDR2 SQIVND come from the germline V gene (reference sequence). The V end was cut by 5 bases, the J end by 8 bases, with 16 bases between. The CDR3 is CASSADLGGDEQFF. CDR3 nucleotide sequence: TGTGCCAGTAGTGCGGACCTCGGGGGAGATGAGCAGTTCTTC.

CDR3 in DNA: TGTGCCGGATGGACAGGGCTTCGAGAGCAGTACTTC. It yields the protein CAGWTGLREQYF. This chain joins TRBV7-8 and TRBJ2-7, with 8 nucleotides matching TRBD1. J lost 7 bases, V lost 11 bases, and 10 bases had no gene match. The CDR3 spans 12 residues. Germline V gene lookup returns CDR1 SGHVS and CDR2 FQNEAQ.

The V gene is TRBV11-2, the J gene TRBJ1-2; D gene unclear. This CDR3 contains 14 residues. Germline V lookup: CDR1 SGHAT, CDR2 FQNNGV. With 7 bases removed from V and 3 bases from J, the gap between germline ends came to 15 bases. CDR3 in DNA: TGTGCCAGCAACCTACGGGGAAATGACTATGGCTACACCTTC. Translated: CASNLRGNDYGYTF.

The chain links TRBV7-2 to TRBJ1-2, with 8 bases fitting TRBD1. The ends lost 4 bases at V and 4 bases at J; junction bases unmatched: 8. This CDR3 comprises 15 residues. Germline CDR1 SGHTA, CDR2 FQGNSA. The CDR3 coding sequence is TGTGCCAGCAGCTCCGGACAGGGCAAGGCCTATGGCTACACCTTC. Translated: CASSSGQGKAYGYTF.

The chain couples TRBV6-5 to TRBJ1-5; D is perhaps TRBD1 (6 bases). Germline V gives CDR1 MNHEY, CDR2 SVGAGI. The CDR3 extends over 13 amino acids. V lost 4 bases, J lost 4 bases, and 8 bases lay in between. The CDR3 DNA is TGTGCCAGCAGTTTGGGGGCGAATCAGCCCCAGCATTTT. Protein: CASSLGANQPQHF.

This rearrangement joins TRBV6-5 to TRBJ2-1; D is unclear. Trimming shortened V by 3 bases and J by 2 bases, and 8 bases separated the two germline ends. CDR1 and CDR2 from the germline V gene are MNHEY and SVGAGI. CDR3 length: 14 residues. CDR3 protein: CASSYGPTYNEQFF. CDR3 DNA sequence: TGTGCCAGCAGTTATGGCCCCACCTACAATGAGCAGTTCTTC.

The chain couples TRBV11-2 to TRBJ1-6, with D possibly TRBD1 on 5 matching bases. Germline V gives CDR1 SGHAT, CDR2 FQNNGV. V lost 0 bases, J lost 1 base, and 10 bases lay in between. The CDR3 has 17 amino acids. In nucleotides, the CDR3 is TGTGCCAGCAGCTTAGATAGCAGGGTATCCTATAATTCACCCCTCCACTTT. Its protein is CASSLDSRVSYNSPLHF.

This chain connects TRBV11-2 to TRBJ1-6, with 8 positions matching TRBD1. Unmatched junction bases numbered 10, after V lost 1 base and J lost 11 bases. Germline CDR1 reads SGHAT; CDR2 reads FQNNGV. The CDR3 length is 16 residues. CDR3 DNA: TGTGCCAGCAGCTTAGGGTCGACAGGGGAGTTGACACCCCTCCACTTT. This sequence encodes CASSLGSTGELTPLHF.

V usage is TRBV10-2 and J usage is TRBJ2-3; 8 nucleotides align to TRBD2. Germline V gene sequence: CDR1 WSHSY, CDR2 SAAADI. After removal of 6 bases from V and 2 bases from J, the junction contained 4 bases not matched to a gene. The CDR3 length is 14 residues. CDR3 in amino acids: CASRAGGDTDTQYF. CDR3 nucleotides: TGCGCCAGCAGAGCCGGGGGGGACACAGATACGCAGTATTTT.

The gene calls are TRBV6-5 and TRBJ2-7; 8 positions agree with TRBD2. The V gene's germline CDR1 is MNHEY and CDR2 SVGAGI. V lost 2 bases and J lost 3; bases outside the gene matches: 3. CDR3 length: 14 amino acids. The CDR3 DNA sequence: TGTGCCAGCAGTTACGACGGGGGGGGCTACGAGCAGTACTTC. Its protein is CASSYDGGGYEQYF.

The chain has TRBV27 and TRBJ1-5, with D perhaps matching TRBD1 (5 bases). Germline lookup yields CDR1 MNHEY and CDR2 SMNVEV (reference sequence). V was clipped by 4 bases and J by 2 bases, with 15 bases between them. The length of the CDR3 is 16 residues. The CDR3 region has the DNA TGTGCCAGCAGTTCCTACAGCGGAGGGGGCAATCAGCCCCAGCATTTT. This encodes CASSSYSGGGNQPQHF.

The J gene is TRBJ2-7, the V gene TRBV10-2; D is ambiguous. This CDR3 region has 11 residues. The V end was cut by 8 bases, the J end by 1 base, with 6 bases between. Germline V gene lookup returns CDR1 WSHSY and CDR2 SAAADI. CDR3 nucleotide sequence: TGCGCCAGCCAGGAATCCTACGAGCAGTACTTC. It specifies CASQESYEQYF.

The rearrangement links TRBV4-1 to TRBJ2-5, with TRBD2 as a possible D gene (5 bases). The CDR3 has 13 residues. The V end was cut by 3 bases, the J end by 5 bases, with 10 bases between. From germline, CDR1 is MGHRA and CDR2 YSYEKL. The chain's CDR3 is CASSHGRAETQYF. The DNA for the CDR3 is TGCGCCAGCAGCCATGGGAGAGCGGAGACCCAGTACTTC.